This T cell receptor (beta chain) was retrieved from a study of blood T cell repertoires in COVID-19. Across the whole study: T cells, B-cell-depleted T cells, or PBMCs provided the cDNA or gDNA that served as material.

The CDR3 extends over 13 amino acids. Between the trimmed V and J ends, which lost 8 bases and 7 bases, there was a span of 17 bases. TCRdb's copy holds only in-frame clones and misses some; the assay was immunoSEQ multiplex PCR. The sample records about 240,000 clones, approximately 90% being singletons. The sequence came from a man between 60 and 75 years old who had recovered from COVID-19. What was sequenced was peripheral blood. The J gene is TRBJ1-2, the V gene TRBV12-3 or TRBV12-4; D is possibly TRBD1 (6 bases). The DNA of the CDR3 is TGTGCCAGCGTAGGGGGGGCGCCTCGTGGCTACACCTTC. Protein sequence: CASVGGAPRGYTF.